These 15 T cell receptor beta chains came from one sample sequenced in a study of T-cell memory formation after mild COVID-19. TCRdb redid the calling of the 5' RACE reads with MiXCR, one entry per CDR3 protein. The top ten clones hold under 4.5% of a sample with around 200,000 distinct CDR3 sequences, under 20% of them seen once. Sequencing was carried out using PBMCs or a T cell subset sorted from them (not recorded which). These receptors came from a man aged 18 to 29 who had mild COVID-19 (a few samples of this study predate the infection). Cell type and time point are not known.

A few counts support this clonotype. The J gene is TRBJ1-5, the V gene TRBV6-5, with D maybe TRBD1 (5 bases). Trimming removed 6 bases at V and 7 bases at J, with 16 bases between. CDR1 MNHEY and CDR2 SVGAGI come from the germline V gene. CDR3 length equals 14 residues. The CDR3 bases are TGTGCCAGCAGAGGGGCAGGGTGGGAACAGCCCCAGCATTTT. Translation gives CASRGAGWEQPQHF.

Written as DNA, the CDR3 is TGCAGTGCGCCCGGACAGGGGGCGACTGAAGCTTTCTTT. This gives the protein CSAPGQGATEAFF. The chain uses TRBV20-1 and TRBJ1-1, with TRBD1 matching 11 bases. The J segment lost 5 bases and the V segment lost 6 bases, leaving 5 bases of the junction unmatched. Germline CDR1 and CDR2: DFQATT and SNEGSKA (reference sequence). The CDR3 contains 13 residues.

V usage is TRBV20-1 and J usage is TRBJ1-2; D is undetermined. The germline V gene encodes CDR1 DFQATT and CDR2 SNEGSKA (reference sequence). Trimming took off 8 bases at V and 4 bases at J, with 11 bases between the two ends. This CDR3 region has 11 residues. The CDR3 spells CSSSPGYGYTF. The DNA for the CDR3 is TGCAGTAGCTCCCCGGGCTATGGCTACACCTTC.

The chain combines TRBV11-2 with TRBJ2-5; D not certain. Trimming removed 8 bases at V and 1 base at J, with 14 bases between. The germline gives CDR1 SGHAT, CDR2 FQNNGV. The CDR3 totals 14 residues. The CDR3 bases are TGTGCCAGCGGGTTCCCGGCTCGCCAAGAGACCCAGTACTTC. It yields the protein CASGFPARQETQYF. Using reference TRBV11-2 and TRBJ2-5 for the parts outside the CDR3, the full variable domain is EAGVAQSPRYKIIEKRQSVAFWCNPISGHATLYWYQQILGQGPKLLIQFQNNGVVDDSQLPKDRFSAERLKGVDSTLKIQPAKLEDSAVYLCASGFPARQETQYFGPGTRLLVL.

V is TRBV10-3 and J is TRBJ1-3; D not resolved. Trimming removed 11 bases at V and 3 bases at J, with 11 bases between. Per the germline V gene, CDR1 is ENHRY and CDR2 is SYGVKD. The CDR3 runs 12 residues. The CDR3: CAALRDGNTIYF. As DNA, the CDR3 is TGTGCCGCCCTCCGTGATGGAAACACCATATATTTT.

The CDR3 DNA is TGTGCCAGCACCCTGCCGGGTTGGATGATGCAGTATTTT. Translated, it gives CASTLPGWMMQYF. The genes are TRBV12-3 or TRBV12-4 and TRBJ2-3; D is unresolved. This CDR3 contains 13 residues. V gave up 7 bases and J gave up 11 bases, with 19 bases separating them.

The J gene is TRBJ1-4, the V gene TRBV7-8; D is possibly TRBD1 (5 bases). Trimming removed 3 bases from V and 6 bases from J, with 11 bases in between. The CDR3 is 14 residues long. Looked up from germline, CDR1 is SGHVS and CDR2 is FQNEAQ. The CDR3 loop reads CASSFGQGDEKLFF. CDR3 DNA: TGTGCCAGCAGCTTTGGGCAGGGAGATGAAAAACTGTTTTTT.

The chain combines TRBV20-1 with TRBJ2-5; 9 positions agree with TRBD2. This CDR3 spans 14 amino acids. The J segment lost 4 bases and the V segment lost 6 bases, leaving 9 bases of the junction unmatched. Germline CDR1 and CDR2: DFQATT and SNEGSKA (reference sequence). CDR3 bases: TGCAGTGCCCCTCTCGCGGGGGGGACAGAGACCCAGTACTTC. As protein: CSAPLAGGTETQYF.

CDR3 DNA: TGTGCCAGCAGCGCGACCATGGGACAGGGGAATGAAAAACTGTTTTTT. Translation: CASSATMGQGNEKLFF. The V and J genes are TRBV9 and TRBJ1-4, with 10 bases lining up with TRBD1. The germline CDR1 and CDR2 sequences are SGDLS and YYNGEE. V shed 3 bases and J 5 bases; nucleotides not matched to a gene: 7. The CDR3 covers 16 residues.

The V and J genes are TRBV25-1 and TRBJ2-5; 9 bases fit TRBD1. J was trimmed by 5 bases and V by 7 bases; bases with no gene match: 17. This CDR3 region has 17 residues. The germline V gene has CDR1 MGHDK and CDR2 SYGVNS. This CDR3 is CASTPHRGGQGGETQYF. The CDR3 DNA sequence: TGTGCCAGCACCCCGCACAGGGGGGGACAGGGTGGGGAGACCCAGTACTTC.

The gene calls are TRBV12-3 or TRBV12-4 and TRBJ2-3; D is undetermined. V was cut by 5 bases and J by 4 bases, with 7 bases left in between. CDR3 length equals 12 residues. Here the CDR3 reads CASSLKPDTQYF. The CDR3 DNA sequence: TGTGCCAGCAGTCTAAAGCCAGATACGCAGTATTTT.

This clonotype was found many times. The chain recombines TRBV5-1 with TRBJ2-5, with TRBD2 identical over 11 bases. CDR3 length equals 15 residues. The J segment lost 3 bases and the V segment lost 0 bases, leaving 1 base of the junction unmatched. Germline V gene data show CDR1 as SGHRS and CDR2 as YFSETQ. The CDR3 loop reads CASSLVLAGEETQYF. The CDR3 DNA sequence: TGCGCCAGCAGCTTGGTACTAGCGGGGGAAGAGACCCAGTACTTC.

In this sample, this clonotype is medium-sized. The chain has TRBV7-3 and TRBJ2-2; 8 bases are shared with TRBD2. V shed 4 bases and J 7 bases; nucleotides not matched to a gene: 8. CDR1 is SGHTA, CDR2 FQGTGA, per germline. The CDR3 is 15 residues long. The CDR3 reads CASSSSRGGSGELFF. CDR3 bases: TGTGCCAGCAGCTCCTCTCGGGGGGGAAGCGGGGAGCTGTTTTTT.

The chain has TRBV5-6 and TRBJ2-3, with TRBD2 as a possible D gene (7 bases). Trimming stripped 4 bases from V and 13 bases from J, with 19 bases between. The CDR3 runs to 13 residues. Germline values: CDR1 SGHDT, CDR2 YYEEEE. CDR3 DNA sequence: TGTGCCAGCAGCCCCCGGGATACAGGGAGGGAGTATTTT. Its translation is CASSPRDTGREYF.

The chain carries TRBV25-1 and TRBJ2-3, with D unresolved. Trimming removed 7 bases at V and 1 base at J, with 9 bases between. The CDR3 extends over 13 amino acids. CDR1 and CDR2 from the germline V gene are MGHDK and SYGVNS. CDR3 loop: CASTLRGTDTQYF. The CDR3 DNA reads as TGTGCCAGCACGCTTCGGGGCACAGATACGCAGTATTTT.